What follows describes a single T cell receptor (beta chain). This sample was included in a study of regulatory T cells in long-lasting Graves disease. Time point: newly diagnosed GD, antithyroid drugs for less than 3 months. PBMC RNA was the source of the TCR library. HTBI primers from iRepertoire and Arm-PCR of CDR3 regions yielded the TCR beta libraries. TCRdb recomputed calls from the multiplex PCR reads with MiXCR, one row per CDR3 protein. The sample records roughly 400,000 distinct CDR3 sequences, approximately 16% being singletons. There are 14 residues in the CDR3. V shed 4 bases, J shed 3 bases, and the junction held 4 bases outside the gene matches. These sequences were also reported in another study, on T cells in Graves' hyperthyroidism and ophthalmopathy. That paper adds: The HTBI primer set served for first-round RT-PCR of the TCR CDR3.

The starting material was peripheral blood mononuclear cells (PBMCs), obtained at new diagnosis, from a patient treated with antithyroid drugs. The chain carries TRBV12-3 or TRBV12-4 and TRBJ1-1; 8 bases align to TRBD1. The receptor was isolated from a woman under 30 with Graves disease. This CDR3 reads CASSSPGGDTEAFF. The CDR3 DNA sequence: TGTGCCAGCAGTTCTCCAGGGGGCGACACTGAAGCTTTCTTT.